The rows below give T cell receptor beta chains drawn from one sample of a study of T-cell memory formation after mild COVID-19. TCRdb reprocessed the 5' RACE reads with MiXCR, giving one entry per CDR3 protein. The top ten clones hold roughly 1.4% of a sample with approximately 48,000 distinct CDR3 sequences, 7.3% of them seen once. Sequenced material: PBMCs or a T cell subset sorted from them (not recorded which). These receptors originate from a man aged 18 to 30 who had mild COVID-19 (a few samples of this study predate the infection). Cell type and time point are not known. The CDR3 runs from the conserved cysteine through the conserved F or W. A D gene is named only where the DNA matches it firmly. Only some rows state a clone size, as once, few, many or a class for expanded clones.

size | D | J | V | CDR3 | DNA
many | - | TRBJ2-1 | TRBV7-2 | CASRRGVYNEQFF | TGTGCCAGCAGGAGGGGGGTCTACAATGAGCAGTTCTTC
few | TRBD1 | TRBJ2-5 | TRBV20-1 | CSARAGTGDQETQYF | TGCAGTGCTAGGGCCGGGACAGGGGACCAAGAGACCCAGTACTTC
- | - | TRBJ1-1 | TRBV6-5 | CASSYSRWAGKAFF | TGTGCCAGCAGTTACTCGAGATGGGCAGGGAAAGCTTTCTTT
many | - | TRBJ2-1 | TRBV6-5 | CASRAGSAVFF | TGTGCCAGCAGAGCAGGGTCCGCGGTGTTCTTC
few | TRBD2 | TRBJ2-3 | TRBV5-6 | CASSPRTGGDTQYF | TGTGCCAGCAGCCCACGTACCGGGGGGGATACGCAGTATTTT
- | TRBD1 | TRBJ2-2 | TRBV28 | CASTDRGLNTGELFF | TGTGCCAGCACGGACAGGGGGTTGAACACCGGGGAGCTGTTTTTT
few | - | TRBJ1-2 | TRBV7-8 | CASSLAPEAAYGYTF | TGTGCCAGCAGCTTAGCCCCCGAAGCGGCCTATGGCTACACCTTC
- | TRBD1 | TRBJ1-1 | TRBV7-9 | CASSLVGQGDTEAFF | TGTGCCAGCAGCTTAGTCGGACAGGGGGACACTGAAGCTTTCTTT
few | TRBD1 | TRBJ1-5 | TRBV20-1 | CSAREAGGVNQPQHF | TGCAGTGCTAGAGAGGCAGGGGGCGTCAATCAGCCCCAGCATTTT
- | TRBD1 | TRBJ2-4 | TRBV5-6 | CASSLGQGKNIQYF | TGTGCCAGCAGCTTAGGACAGGGTAAAAACATTCAGTACTTC
few | - | TRBJ1-2 | TRBV5-6 | CASSIGYGYTF | TGTGCCAGCAGCATCGGCTATGGCTACACCTTC
- | TRBD2 | TRBJ2-2 | TRBV4-3 | CASSYLAGGNTGELFF | TGCGCCAGCAGCTACCTAGCGGGGGGGAACACCGGGGAGCTGTTTTTT
few | - | TRBJ2-1 | TRBV5-1 | CASSVVPGRLNEQFF | TGCGCCAGCAGCGTTGTCCCAGGGCGCCTCAATGAGCAGTTCTTC
- | TRBD1 | TRBJ1-2 | TRBV29-1 | CSGTGASRGYTF | TGCAGCGGCACAGGGGCCTCAAGGGGCTACACCTTC
many | - | TRBJ2-3 | TRBV29-1 | CSVRSKADTQYF | TGCAGCGTTCGTTCGAAGGCAGATACGCAGTATTTT
few | - | TRBJ1-2 | TRBV20-1 | CSARDTLVPYGYTF | TGCAGTGCTAGGGACACTCTGGTCCCCTATGGCTACACCTTC
- | TRBD2 | TRBJ2-3 | TRBV6-2/TRBV6-3 | CASSTRLAGTADTKYF | TGTGCCAGCAGCACCCGACTAGCGGGGACCGCAGATACGAAGTATTTT
few | TRBD1 | TRBJ2-5 | TRBV20-1 | CSARDREPQTQYF | TGCAGTGCTCGGGACAGGGAACCACAGACCCAGTACTTC
- | - | TRBJ2-5 | TRBV20-1 | CSAKVLGNQETQYF | TGCAGTGCAAAGGTCCTAGGGAACCAAGAGACCCAGTACTTC
many | - | TRBJ2-3 | TRBV12-3/TRBV12-4 | CASSLGEVRADTQYF | TGTGCCAGCAGCCTGGGAGAGGTACGGGCAGATACGCAGTATTTT
- | - | TRBJ2-7 | TRBV5-1 | CASSLVPGSYEQYF | TGCGCCAGCAGCTTGGTACCAGGCTCCTACGAGCAGTACTTC
many | - | TRBJ2-3 | TRBV29-1 | CSVEASGGFVGQYF | TGCAGCGTTGAAGCGTCTGGGGGCTTCGTAGGGCAGTATTTT
- | - | TRBJ2-7 | TRBV7-2 | CASSLDRPYEQYF | TGTGCCAGCAGCTTAGACAGACCCTACGAGCAGTACTTC
few | TRBD2 | TRBJ2-2 | TRBV10-3 | CAIMASGGYRNTGELFF | TGTGCCATCATGGCTAGCGGTGGTTATAGGAACACCGGGGAGCTGTTTTTT
many | TRBD2 | TRBJ2-3 | TRBV7-2 | CASSSGTSVSDTQYF | TGTGCCAGCAGCTCCGGGACTAGCGTCTCGGATACGCAGTATTTT
many | - | TRBJ2-3 | TRBV7-2 | CASSRMGGTDTQYF | TGTGCCAGCAGCCGTATGGGGGGCACAGATACGCAGTATTTT